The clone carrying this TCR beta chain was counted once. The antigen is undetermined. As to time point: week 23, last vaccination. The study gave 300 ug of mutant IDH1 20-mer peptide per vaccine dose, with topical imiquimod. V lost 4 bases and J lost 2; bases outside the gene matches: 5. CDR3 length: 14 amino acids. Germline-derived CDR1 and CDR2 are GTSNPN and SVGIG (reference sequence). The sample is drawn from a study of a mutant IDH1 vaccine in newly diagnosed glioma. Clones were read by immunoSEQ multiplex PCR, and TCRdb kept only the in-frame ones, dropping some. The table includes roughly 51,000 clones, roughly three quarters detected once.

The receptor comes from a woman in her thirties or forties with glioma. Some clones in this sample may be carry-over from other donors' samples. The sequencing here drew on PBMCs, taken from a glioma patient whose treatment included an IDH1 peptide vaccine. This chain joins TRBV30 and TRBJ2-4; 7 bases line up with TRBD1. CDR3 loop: CAWTPQGTKNIQYF. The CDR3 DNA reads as TGTGCCTGGACCCCACAGGGGACCAAAAACATTCAGTACTTC.